The sequence of this TCR beta chain was determined in a study of T cell changes during pregnancy in multiple sclerosis. V lost 5 bases to trimming and J lost 0 bases, with 11 bases between them. The CDR3 has 14 amino acids. Germline V gene data show CDR1 as SGHVS and CDR2 as FQNEAQ. Sequencing used immunoSEQ multiplex PCR; TCRdb keeps in-frame clones, though not all of them. The data hold 70,000 to 90,000 clones, with around 90% observed a single time. This receptor was taken from a female donor in good health, serving as a control in a pregnancy study. Some clones in this sample may be carry-over from other donors' samples. The gene calls are TRBV7-8 and TRBJ2-7; D unresolved. Sequenced here: PBMCs, sampled in the first trimester of pregnancy. The CDR3 is CASSLREASYEQYF. The CDR3, as DNA: TGTGCCAGCAGCCTTCGAGAAGCCTCCTACGAGCAGTACTTC.